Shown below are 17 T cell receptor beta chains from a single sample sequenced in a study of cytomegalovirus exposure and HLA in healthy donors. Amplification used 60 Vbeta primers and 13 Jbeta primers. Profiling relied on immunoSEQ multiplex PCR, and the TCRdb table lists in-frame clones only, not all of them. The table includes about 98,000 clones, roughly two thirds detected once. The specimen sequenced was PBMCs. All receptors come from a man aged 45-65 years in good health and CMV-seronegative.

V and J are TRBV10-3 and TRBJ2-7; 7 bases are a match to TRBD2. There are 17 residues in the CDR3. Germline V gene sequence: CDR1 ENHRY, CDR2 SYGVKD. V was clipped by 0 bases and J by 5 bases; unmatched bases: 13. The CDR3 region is CAISESVLLANRNEQYF. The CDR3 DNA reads TGTGCCATCAGTGAGTCTGTCCTACTAGCGAACAGGAACGAGCAGTACTTC.

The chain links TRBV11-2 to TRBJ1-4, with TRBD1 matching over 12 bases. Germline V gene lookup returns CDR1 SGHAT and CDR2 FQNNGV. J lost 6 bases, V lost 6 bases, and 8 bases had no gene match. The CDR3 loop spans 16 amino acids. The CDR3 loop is CASRHYRDRGHEKLFF. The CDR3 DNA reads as TGTGCCAGCAGGCATTACCGGGACAGGGGGCATGAAAAACTGTTTTTT.

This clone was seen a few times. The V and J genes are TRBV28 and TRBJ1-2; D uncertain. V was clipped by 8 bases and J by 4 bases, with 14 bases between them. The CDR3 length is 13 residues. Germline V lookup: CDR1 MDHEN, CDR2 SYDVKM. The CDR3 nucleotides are TGTGCCAGCCGGGTCCCCCAAGGCTATGGCTACACCTTC. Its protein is CASRVPQGYGYTF.

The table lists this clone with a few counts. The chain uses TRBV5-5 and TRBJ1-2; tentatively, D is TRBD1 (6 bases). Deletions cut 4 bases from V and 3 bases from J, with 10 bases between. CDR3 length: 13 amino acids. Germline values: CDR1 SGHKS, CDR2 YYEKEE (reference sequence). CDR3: CASSLQGYYGYTF. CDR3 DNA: TGTGCCAGCAGCCTTCAGGGGTACTATGGCTACACCTTC.

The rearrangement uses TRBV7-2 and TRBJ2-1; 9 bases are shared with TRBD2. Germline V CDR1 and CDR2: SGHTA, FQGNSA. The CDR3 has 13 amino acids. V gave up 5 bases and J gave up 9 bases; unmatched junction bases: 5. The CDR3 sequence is CASSVLAGAEQFF. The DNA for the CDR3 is TGTGCCAGCAGCGTGTTAGCGGGAGCTGAGCAGTTCTTC. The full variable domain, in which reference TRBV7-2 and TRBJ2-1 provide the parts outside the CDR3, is GAGVSQSPSNKVTEKGKDVELRCDPISGHTALYWYRQSLGQGLEFLIYFQGNSAPDKSGLPSDRFSAERTGGSVSTLTIQRTQQEDSAVYLCASSVLAGAEQFFGPGTRLTVL.

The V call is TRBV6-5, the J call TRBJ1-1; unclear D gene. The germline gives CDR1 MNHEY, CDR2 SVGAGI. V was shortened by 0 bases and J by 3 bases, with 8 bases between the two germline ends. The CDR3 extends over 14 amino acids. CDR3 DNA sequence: TGTGCCAGCAGTTACTCCAGGAGGGACACTGAAGCTTTCTTT. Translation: CASSYSRRDTEAFF.

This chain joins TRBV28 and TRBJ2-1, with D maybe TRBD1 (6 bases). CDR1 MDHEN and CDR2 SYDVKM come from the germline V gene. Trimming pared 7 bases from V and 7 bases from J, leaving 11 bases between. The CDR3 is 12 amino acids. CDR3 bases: TGTGCCAGCACACAGGGTTTTAATGAGCAGTTCTTC. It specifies CASTQGFNEQFF.

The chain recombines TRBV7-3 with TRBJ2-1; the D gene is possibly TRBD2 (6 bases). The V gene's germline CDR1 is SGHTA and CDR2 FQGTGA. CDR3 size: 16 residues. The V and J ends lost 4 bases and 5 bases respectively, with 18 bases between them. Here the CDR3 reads CASSSRTGSGDNEQFF. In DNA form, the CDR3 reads TGTGCCAGCAGCTCGAGGACTGGTTCGGGGGACAATGAGCAGTTCTTC.

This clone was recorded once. The chain's CDR3 is CASSIIIGQGRVGGAFF. CDR3 DNA sequence: TGTGCCAGTAGTATTATTATTGGACAGGGAAGGGTCGGCGGAGCTTTCTTT. This chain joins TRBV19 and TRBJ1-1, with 8 bases matching TRBD1. Germline CDR1 and CDR2: LNHDA and SQIVND (reference sequence). The CDR3 sequence is 17 residues long. The V gene end was trimmed by 3 bases and the J gene end by 10 bases; junction bases not matched to a gene: 19.

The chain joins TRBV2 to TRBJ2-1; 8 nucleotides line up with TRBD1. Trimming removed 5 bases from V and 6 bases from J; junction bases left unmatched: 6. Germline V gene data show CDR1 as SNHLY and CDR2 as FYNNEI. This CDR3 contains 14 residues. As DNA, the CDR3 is TGTGCCAGCAGTCCCGACAGGGGTTTCAATGAGCAGTTCTTC. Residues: CASSPDRGFNEQFF. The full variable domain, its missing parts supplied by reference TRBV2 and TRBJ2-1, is EPEVTQTPSHQVTQMGQEVILRCVPISNHLYFYWYRQILGQKVEFLVSFYNNEISEKSEIFDDQFSVERPDGSNFTLKIRSTKLEDSAMYFCASSPDRGFNEQFFGPGTRLTVL.

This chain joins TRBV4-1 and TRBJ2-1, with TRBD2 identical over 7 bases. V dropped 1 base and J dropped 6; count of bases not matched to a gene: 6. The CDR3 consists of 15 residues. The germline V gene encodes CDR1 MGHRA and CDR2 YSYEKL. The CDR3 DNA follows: TGCGCCAGCAGCCAAGCAGGACTAGGATTCAATGAGCAGTTCTTC. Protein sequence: CASSQAGLGFNEQFF.

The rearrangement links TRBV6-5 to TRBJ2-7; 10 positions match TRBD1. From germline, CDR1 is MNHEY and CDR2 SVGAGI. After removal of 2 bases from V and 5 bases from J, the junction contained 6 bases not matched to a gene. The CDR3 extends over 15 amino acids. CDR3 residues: CASSYKTGGKNEQYF. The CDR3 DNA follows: TGTGCCAGCAGTTACAAGACAGGGGGCAAGAACGAGCAGTACTTC.

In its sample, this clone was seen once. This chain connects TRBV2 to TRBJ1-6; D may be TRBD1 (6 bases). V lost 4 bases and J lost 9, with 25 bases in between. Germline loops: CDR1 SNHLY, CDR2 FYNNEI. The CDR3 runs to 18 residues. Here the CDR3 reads CASSVPFGDTFSGSPLHF. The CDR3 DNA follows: TGTGCCAGCAGTGTACCCTTCGGGGACACATTTTCGGGTTCACCCCTCCACTTT. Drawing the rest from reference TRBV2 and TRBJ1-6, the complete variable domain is EPEVTQTPSHQVTQMGQEVILRCVPISNHLYFYWYRQILGQKVEFLVSFYNNEISEKSEIFDDQFSVERPDGSNFTLKIRSTKLEDSAMYFCASSVPFGDTFSGSPLHFGNGTRLTVT.

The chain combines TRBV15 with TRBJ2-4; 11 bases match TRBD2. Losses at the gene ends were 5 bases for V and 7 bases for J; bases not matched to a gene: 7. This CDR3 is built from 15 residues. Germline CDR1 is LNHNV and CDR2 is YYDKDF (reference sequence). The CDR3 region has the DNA TGTGCCACCAGCGAAGGGACTAGCGGAAGGAACATTCAGTACTTC. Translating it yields CATSEGTSGRNIQYF.

CDR3 in DNA: TGTGCCAGTAGGACGGGAGGGAGCACTGAAGCTTTCTTT. This sequence encodes CASRTGGSTEAFF. J is TRBJ1-1 and V is TRBV19; D is undetermined. The CDR3 runs to 13 residues. V gave up 6 bases and J gave up 4 bases, with 12 bases separating them. Germline V lookup: CDR1 LNHDA, CDR2 SQIVND (reference sequence).

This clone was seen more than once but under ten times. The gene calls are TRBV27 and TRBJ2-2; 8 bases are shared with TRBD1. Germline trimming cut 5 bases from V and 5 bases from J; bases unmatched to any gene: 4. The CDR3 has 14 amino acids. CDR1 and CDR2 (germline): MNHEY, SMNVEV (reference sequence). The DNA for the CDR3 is TGTGCCAGCAGTAGAACAGGGGGTACCGGGGAGCTGTTTTTT. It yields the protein CASSRTGGTGELFF.

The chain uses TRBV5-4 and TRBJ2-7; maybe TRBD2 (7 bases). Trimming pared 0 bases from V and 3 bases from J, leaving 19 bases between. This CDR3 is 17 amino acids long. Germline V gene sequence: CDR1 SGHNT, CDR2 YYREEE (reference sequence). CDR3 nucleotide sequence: TGTGCCAGCAGCTTGGGTACTGGGGGGAGGGGGATCTACGAGCAGTACTTC. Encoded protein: CASSLGTGGRGIYEQYF.